The source of this T cell receptor beta chain is a study of blood T cell repertoires in COVID-19 (dated by TCRdb to 2020 to 2022). Regarding the study in general: The collaborator samples originated in the United States, Italy and Spain and spanned the acute and convalescent phases of COVID-19. The prospective study material was composed of cDNA or gDNA derived from T cells, B-cell-depleted T cells, or PBMCs. Deeply sampled blood TCRbeta repertoires from subjects exposed to, actively infected with, or recovered from COVID-19 were included in the dataset. The repertoires were released in a freely available public database meant as a resource for research on the immune response to SARS-CoV-2. The samples were drawn from the first 160 participants of the ongoing ImmuneRACE study and from over 950 subjects provided by 6 global collaborators. A de-identified subject ID, COVID-19 status, age in years and sex were almost always included in the sample metadata. Where HLA class I and class II types were available, the types were taken from metadata supplied by the sample provider, not from assay-based typing.

Per the germline V gene, SGHRS is the CDR1 and YFSETQ is the CDR2. Spanning cysteine to phenylalanine, the CDR3 consists of 13 amino acids. The kept DNA is CDR3 alone, 39 bases in frame from the first base. Germline trimming amounts to 7 bases on V and 0 bases on J, with 1 as the count of junction bases outside the gene matches. Collaborating institutions collected whole blood in K2EDTA tubes following their own protocols. For TCRbeta analysis, collaborators shipped samples in one of three forms: frozen whole blood, isolated PBMCs, or DNA extracted from either of those sample types. The immunoSEQ Assay, a bias-controlled multiplex PCR, was used to amplify TCRbeta CDR3 regions from genomic DNA. In the source study's methods: Within the assay, amplification of reference gene primers was used to estimate how many nucleated cells each sample contained. To quantify the absolute abundance of each unique TCRbeta CDR3 rearrangement, sequence reads were collapsed and filtered. Productive Simpson clonality was computed per sample as the square root of Simpson's diversity index over productive rearrangements. Imported from immuneACCESS, the table was reduced by TCRdb to in-frame sequences with V and J called. These copies leave out some clones; in studies compared against another copy, an unresolved V gene accounts for under half, and the cause of the remainder is not known. That table is the source of V, J and clone size, and D and trimming were worked out from the DNA. In this sample the table shows some 35,000 clones, more than 75% of which occur a single time. Jointly, the top ten make up roughly 31% of the sample.

The investigation overall reported the following: Clinical and demographic metadata were provided uncurated, with the amount varying by source and participant.

Comments on this clone: Its antigen is not yet known. Per-base quality was not reported, and no clone a single base away is much larger than it.

The source is a man older than 75 with acute or convalescent COVID-19. Recombination joined TRBV5-1 with TRBJ2-1, with 7 central nucleotides matching TRBD1. The sample consisted of peripheral blood. The encoded CDR3 is CASRDSSYNEQFF. The nucleotide sequence reads TGCGCCAGCCGGGACAGCTCCTACAATGAGCAGTTCTTC.